The 27 T cell receptor beta chains presented below share a single source sample, sequenced in a study of blood T cells in healthy people across ages. A sample-barcoded 5' primer and a J-beta primer mix were used in a second PCR of about 6 to 11 cycles. TCRdb re-called the 5' RACE reads through MiXCR, storing one row per CDR3 protein. The sample shows over 750,000 distinct CDR3 sequences, 25% of them seen only once. The data also belong to a second study, concerning T cells of mothers and their children.

The specimen was blood. The source is a boy younger than 18 in good health.

This clonotype was detected only a few times. The chain joins TRBV5-5 to TRBJ2-4; D unclear. V gave up 0 bases and J gave up 0 bases, with 13 bases separating them. Germline loops: CDR1 SGHKS, CDR2 YYEKEE (reference sequence). The CDR3 loop spans 17 amino acids. CDR3 in amino acids: CASSLVPSQGAKNIQYF. The DNA of the CDR3 is TGTGCCAGCAGCTTGGTGCCCTCCCAAGGAGCCAAAAACATTCAGTACTTC.

CDR3 nucleotide sequence: TGCGCCAGCAGCCAAGATTTGGACCCCGGAGATGGCTACACCTTC. It codes for CASSQDLDPGDGYTF. This chain connects TRBV4-3 to TRBJ1-2, with D unresolved. CDR1 is LGHNA and CDR2 is YSLEER in the germline V gene. This CDR3 is 15 amino acids long. V was shortened by 0 bases and J by 6 bases, with 14 bases between the two germline ends.

The chain uses TRBV3-1 and TRBJ2-3; 14 bases agree with TRBD2. The V gene's germline CDR1 is LGHDT and CDR2 YNNKEL (reference sequence). J lost 3 bases, V lost 0 bases, and 2 bases had no gene match. The CDR3 loop spans 17 amino acids. The CDR3 reads CASSQDGTSGRTDTQYF. The CDR3 DNA reads as TGTGCCAGCAGCCAAGATGGGACTAGCGGGAGAACAGATACGCAGTATTTT.

This clonotype was counted between two and nine times. The CDR3 region is CASSHKGAGETQYF. The DNA for the CDR3 is TGCGCCAGCAGCCACAAGGGGGCGGGGGAGACCCAGTACTTC. The chain couples TRBV4-1 to TRBJ2-5, with a possible D match to TRBD1 (7 bases). Germline CDR1 and CDR2: MGHRA and YSYEKL. V lost 3 bases and J lost 5, with 13 bases in between. CDR3 length: 14 amino acids.

About this clonotype itself: No conserved phenylalanine or tryptophan ends this CDR3, so it is likely a read error. This chain links TRBV10-3 with TRBJ1-1; TRBD1 is a possible D gene (6 bases). The germline CDR1 and CDR2 sequences are ENHRY and SYGVKD. The CDR3 loop spans 13 amino acids. The ends were cut back, 10 bases at V and 2 bases at J, with 14 bases in the middle. This chain's CDR3 is CATQRTDNTEAFL. For the CDR3, the DNA is TGTGCCACCCAACGGACAGACAACACTGAAGCTTTCCTT.

The rearrangement joins TRBV9 to TRBJ2-7; tentatively, D is TRBD1 (6 bases). Germline V lookup: CDR1 SGDLS, CDR2 YYNGEE. CDR3 length: 15 amino acids. Trimming took off 0 bases at V and 3 bases at J, with 13 bases between the two ends. The CDR3 is CASSVAPGTNYEQYF. CDR3 in DNA: TGTGCCAGCAGCGTAGCTCCCGGGACAAACTACGAGCAGTACTTC.

This clonotype was observed a few times. The V and J genes are TRBV20-1 and TRBJ1-1, with a tentative D call TRBD1 (5 bases). Trimming took off 2 bases at V and 7 bases at J, with 8 bases between the two ends. The CDR3 has 11 residues. Germline loops: CDR1 DFQATT, CDR2 SNEGSKA (reference sequence). The CDR3 DNA follows: TGCAGTGCTAGATATCAGGGTGAAGCTTTCTTT. Amino acids: CSARYQGEAFF.

Here the CDR3 DNA reads TGTGCCAGCAGTCACATAAAACCGGGGACCTACGAGCAGTACTTC. It specifies CASSHIKPGTYEQYF. This chain links TRBV7-9 with TRBJ2-7, with D possibly TRBD2 on 5 matching bases. The germline V gene has CDR1 SEHNR and CDR2 FQNEAQ (reference sequence). The CDR3 spans 15 residues. Trimming removed 6 bases at V and 2 bases at J, with 17 bases between.

This clonotype was seen a few times. The J gene is TRBJ2-5, the V gene TRBV20-1; 7 nucleotides match TRBD1. The J call may be mistaken, given a closer DNA end match to TRBJ2-7. There are 14 residues in the CDR3. CDR1 is DFQATT, CDR2 SNEGSKA, per germline (reference sequence). The DNA for the CDR3 is TGCAGTGCTAGCCCCCGGGACAGCCTATACGAGCAGTACTTC. Protein sequence: CSASPRDSLYEQYF.

The rearrangement links TRBV7-9 to TRBJ2-7; possibly TRBD1 for D (7 bases). CDR3 length equals 15 residues. Germline lookup yields CDR1 SEHNR and CDR2 FQNEAQ (reference sequence). Trimming pared 5 bases from V and 7 bases from J, leaving 21 bases between. CDR3 region: CASSPQGGVWREQYF. The CDR3, as DNA: TGTGCCAGCAGCCCGCAGGGGGGTGTTTGGCGGGAGCAGTACTTC. Full variable domain (remainder filled in from reference TRBV7-9 and TRBJ2-7): DTGVSQNPRHKITKRGQNVTFRCDPISEHNRLYWYRQTLGQGPEFLTYFQNEAQLEKSRLLSDRFSAERPKGSFSTLEIQRTEQGDSAMYLCASSPQGGVWREQYFGPGTRLTVT.

The V gene is TRBV7-2, the J gene TRBJ1-4; perhaps TRBD1 as D (6 bases). CDR1 SGHTA and CDR2 FQGNSA come from the germline V gene. Trimming shortened V by 5 bases and J by 12 bases, and 19 bases separated the two germline ends. This CDR3 has 14 amino acids. This CDR3 is CASSPGTLMKELFF. Written as DNA, the CDR3 is TGTGCCAGCAGCCCAGGGACATTAATGAAGGAACTGTTTTTT.

This clonotype occurred a few times. CDR3 coding DNA: TGCAGTGCTGCAGACAGGGGTGGACTAGGCGGCACAGATACGCAGTATTTT. Amino acids: CSAADRGGLGGTDTQYF. J is TRBJ2-3 and V is TRBV20-1, with D possibly TRBD1 on 8 matching bases. Between the trimmed V and J ends, which lost 5 bases and 1 base, there was a span of 22 bases. The CDR3 runs 17 residues. Looked up from germline, CDR1 is DFQATT and CDR2 is SNEGSKA (reference sequence).

The CDR3 nucleotides read TGCAGTGCTAGGCGGTGGGCAGGTTATGGCTACACCTTC. It translates to CSARRWAGYGYTF. The V call is TRBV20-1, the J call TRBJ1-2, with D unresolved. Germline loops: CDR1 DFQATT, CDR2 SNEGSKA (reference sequence). V lost 3 bases and J lost 5, with 13 bases in between. The CDR3 is made up of 13 amino acids.

The rearrangement joins TRBV29-1 to TRBJ2-5, with 9 bases aligning to TRBD1. Looked up from germline, CDR1 is SQVTM and CDR2 is ANQGSEA. This CDR3 has 14 amino acids. V lost 7 bases to trimming and J lost 1 base; unmatched junction nucleotides: 7. The CDR3, as DNA: TGCAGCGGTGTCCCGGGACAGGGCCAAGAGACCCAGTACTTC. This sequence encodes CSGVPGQGQETQYF. Full variable domain (rest looked up from reference TRBV29-1 and TRBJ2-5): SAVISQKPSRDICQRGTSLTIQCQVDSQVTMMFWYRQQPGQSLTLIATANQGSEATYESGFVIDKFPISRPNLTFSTLTVSNMSPEDSSIYLCSGVPGQGQETQYFGPGTRLLVL.

There are a few counts of this clonotype. The rearrangement joins TRBV7-2 to TRBJ2-5; 8 bases are a match to TRBD2. The DNA end favors TRBJ2-7, so the J call may be wrong. CDR1 is SGHTA, CDR2 FQGNSA, per germline. The CDR3 loop spans 15 amino acids. CDR3 loop: CASSLGGLGSYEQYF. The CDR3 DNA is TGTGCCAGCAGCTTAGGGGGACTAGGGAGCTACGAGCAGTACTTC.

This chain links TRBV12-3 or TRBV12-4 with TRBJ2-5; weak D call: TRBD1 (6 bases). This CDR3 has 15 residues. Trimming pared 3 bases from V and 4 bases from J, leaving 15 bases between. The CDR3 protein is CASSLVRGGAETQYF. CDR3 DNA: TGTGCCAGCAGTTTGGTCAGGGGTGGGGCAGAGACCCAGTACTTC.

The rearrangement uses TRBV6-1 and TRBJ2-1; 13 bases line up with TRBD2. Looked up from germline, CDR1 is MNHNS and CDR2 is SASEGT. This CDR3 spans 17 amino acids. With 3 bases clipped from V and 8 bases from J, the junction kept 10 bases outside the gene matches. CDR3 DNA sequence: TGTGCCAGCAGTGAGGACGAAACGGGACTAGCGGGATATGAGCAGTTCTTC. Translating gives CASSEDETGLAGYEQFF.

V gene TRBV7-9 combines with J gene TRBJ2-7; D remains unclear. There are 15 residues in the CDR3. The germline V gene encodes CDR1 SEHNR and CDR2 FQNEAQ (reference sequence). Trimming left V 1 base short and J 2 bases short, with 12 bases between. The CDR3 loop reads CASSLGYLPPYEQYF. CDR3 nucleotide sequence: TGTGCCAGCAGCTTAGGATATCTACCCCCCTACGAGCAGTACTTC. Looking up the rest from reference TRBV7-9 and TRBJ2-7 gives the full variable domain: DTGVSQNPRHKITKRGQNVTFRCDPISEHNRLYWYRQTLGQGPEFLTYFQNEAQLEKSRLLSDRFSAERPKGSFSTLEIQRTEQGDSAMYLCASSLGYLPPYEQYFGPGTRLTVT.

The chain couples TRBV6-1 to TRBJ2-3; D ambiguous. Germline V gives CDR1 MNHNS, CDR2 SASEGT. The CDR3 loop spans 14 amino acids. Deletions cut 7 bases from V and 2 bases from J, with 13 bases between. CDR3 DNA sequence: TGTGCCAGCACCAGCCTTATAACCACAGATACGCAGTATTTT. The encoded protein is CASTSLITTDTQYF.

This clonotype has just a few counts. The chain carries TRBV9 and TRBJ2-2; 7 bases are shared with TRBD2. Germline lookup yields CDR1 SGDLS and CDR2 YYNGEE. CDR3 length equals 15 residues. V was pared by 4 bases and J by 4 bases, with 7 bases of the junction left unmatched. This CDR3 reads CASSLSGKVTGELFF. The CDR3 coding sequence is TGTGCCAGCAGCCTAAGCGGGAAGGTCACCGGGGAGCTGTTTTTT. Combining the CDR3 with reference TRBV9 and TRBJ2-2 gives the whole variable domain DSGVTQTPKHLITATGQRVTLRCSPRSGDLSVYWYQQSLDQGLQFLIQYYNGEERAKGNILERFSAQQFPDLHSELNLSSLELGDSALYFCASSLSGKVTGELFFGEGSRLTVL.

The chain uses TRBV10-2 and TRBJ2-7, with D tentatively TRBD2 (7 bases). V lost 9 bases and J lost 2, with 17 bases in between. The CDR3 totals 14 residues. Germline assignment: CDR1 WSHSY and CDR2 SAAADI. The CDR3 nucleotides are TGCGCCAGTGAGGGGGGGCCTTGGCCCTACGAGCAGTACTTC. It is translated as CASEGGPWPYEQYF.

The rearrangement joins TRBV20-1 to TRBJ2-3; D is unclear. V was shortened by 6 bases and J by 2 bases, with 15 bases between the two germline ends. The CDR3 loop spans 14 amino acids. From germline, CDR1 is DFQATT and CDR2 SNEGSKA (reference sequence). CDR3 DNA: TGCAGTGCCCAGATCACCGAACACACAGATACGCAGTATTTT. It translates to CSAQITEHTDTQYF.

The chain couples TRBV5-6 to TRBJ2-5; 9 bases line up with TRBD1. Germline assignment: CDR1 SGHDT and CDR2 YYEEEE. With V trimmed by 4 bases and J by 5 bases, 6 bases remained unmatched. The CDR3 loop spans 14 amino acids. The CDR3 sequence is CASSGTGKDETQYF. CDR3 coding DNA: TGTGCCAGCAGCGGGACAGGGAAGGACGAGACCCAGTACTTC.

The genes are TRBV7-9 and TRBJ2-7; no clear D. Per germline, CDR1 SEHNR and CDR2 FQNEAQ (reference sequence). CDR3 size: 13 residues. Trimming shortened V by 2 bases and J by 1 base, and 6 bases separated the two germline ends. Here the CDR3 DNA reads TGTGCCAGCAGCTTATTCAATTCCTACGAGCAGTACTTC. This gives the protein CASSLFNSYEQYF.

The table lists this clonotype with a few counts. V gene TRBV6-6 combines with J gene TRBJ1-3; D might be TRBD1 (5 bases). V gave up 9 bases and J gave up 0 bases, with 12 bases separating them. The CDR3 is 14 residues long. CDR1 MNHNY and CDR2 SVGAGI come from the germline V gene (reference sequence). CDR3 loop: CASTGPISGNTIYF. The CDR3 DNA follows: TGTGCCAGTACGGGACCGATCTCTGGAAACACCATATATTTT.

The gene calls are TRBV29-1 and TRBJ2-5; D is possibly TRBD2 (5 bases). Looked up from germline, CDR1 is SQVTM and CDR2 is ANQGSEA. Trimming took 3 bases from V and 3 from J, leaving 17 bases between them. The CDR3 sequence is 15 residues long. CDR3 bases: TGCAGCGTTGAGATCGCCGAGGGCCCTGAAGAGACCCAGTACTTC. Translation: CSVEIAEGPEETQYF.

The chain has TRBV28 and TRBJ1-1; 8 bases align to TRBD1. CDR3 length equals 15 residues. Germline V CDR1 and CDR2: MDHEN, SYDVKM. The V segment lost 5 bases and the J segment 0 bases; nucleotides outside the gene matches: 5. The CDR3 loop is CASSRTGHMNTEAFF. The CDR3 region has the DNA TGTGCCAGCAGTCGGACAGGGCACATGAACACTGAAGCTTTCTTT.